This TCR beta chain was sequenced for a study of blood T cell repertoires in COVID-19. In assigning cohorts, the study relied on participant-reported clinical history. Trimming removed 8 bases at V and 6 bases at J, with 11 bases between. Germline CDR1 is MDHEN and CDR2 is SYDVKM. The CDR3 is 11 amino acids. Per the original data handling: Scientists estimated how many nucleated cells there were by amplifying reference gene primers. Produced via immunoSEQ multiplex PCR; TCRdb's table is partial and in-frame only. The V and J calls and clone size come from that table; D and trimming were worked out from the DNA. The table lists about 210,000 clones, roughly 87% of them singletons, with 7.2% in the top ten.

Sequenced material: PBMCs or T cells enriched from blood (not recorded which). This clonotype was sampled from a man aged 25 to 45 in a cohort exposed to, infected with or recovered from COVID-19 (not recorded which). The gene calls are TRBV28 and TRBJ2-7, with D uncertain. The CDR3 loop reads CASRVMSEQYF. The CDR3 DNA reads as TGTGCCAGCCGCGTGATGAGCGAGCAGTACTTC.